This T cell receptor beta chain was recovered during a study of OX40 agonist ivuxolimab in advanced cancers. Study background: Dose-escalation cases comprised hepatocellular carcinoma, melanoma, renal cell or head and neck cancer.

Overall study findings and caveats: Antigen targets of the expanded peripheral T cells went undetermined.

A remark on this clone: No antigen is known for it.

Trimming cost V 1 base and J 5 bases, with 18 bases left between them. Germline-derived CDR1 and CDR2 are SGHTA and FQGNSA. There are 16 residues in the CDR3. Clones were read by immunoSEQ multiplex PCR, and TCRdb kept only the in-frame ones, dropping some. The sample holds 70,000 to 75,000 clones; 82% are singletons and the top ten take less than 6%. The chain is built from TRBV7-2 and TRBJ2-7; D possibly corresponds to TRBD2 (6 bases). The material sequenced was CD4+ or CD8+ T cells sorted from blood, taken in a trial of the OX40 agonist ivuxolimab. This receptor was taken from an adult with an advanced solid tumor such as melanoma, head and neck, liver or kidney cancer. The CDR3 DNA reads as TGTGCCAGCAGCTTAGTCCGGGACTCAACGGCCCACGAGCAGTACTTC. Translation gives CASSLVRDSTAHEQYF.